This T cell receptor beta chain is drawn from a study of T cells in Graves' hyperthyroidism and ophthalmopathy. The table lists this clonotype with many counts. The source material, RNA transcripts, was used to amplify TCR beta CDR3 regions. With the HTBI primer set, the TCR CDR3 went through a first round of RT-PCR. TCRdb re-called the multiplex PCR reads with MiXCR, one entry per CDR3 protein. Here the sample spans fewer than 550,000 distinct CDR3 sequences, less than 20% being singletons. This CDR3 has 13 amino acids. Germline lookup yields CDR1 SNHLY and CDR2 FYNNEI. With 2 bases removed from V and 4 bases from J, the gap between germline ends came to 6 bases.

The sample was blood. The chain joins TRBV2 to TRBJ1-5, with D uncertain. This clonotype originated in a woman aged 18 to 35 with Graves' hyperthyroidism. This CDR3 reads CASSENRNQPQHF. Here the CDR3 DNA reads TGTGCCAGCAGTGAAAATCGGAATCAGCCCCAGCATTTT. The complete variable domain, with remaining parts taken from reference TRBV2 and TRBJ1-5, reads EPEVTQTPSHQVTQMGQEVILRCVPISNHLYFYWYRQILGQKVEFLVSFYNNEISEKSEIFDDQFSVERPDGSNFTLKIRSTKLEDSAMYFCASSENRNQPQHFGDGTRLSIL.